A few counts support the clone carrying this TCR beta chain. The data stem from a study of T cells in Graves' hyperthyroidism and ophthalmopathy. Patients counted as stable if ophthalmopathy did not develop within 18 months. Amplified regions were TCR beta CDR3 sequences from RNA transcripts. TCR CDR3 regions were first amplified by RT-PCR with HTBI primers. TCRdb reprocessed the multiplex PCR reads via MiXCR and lists one record per CDR3 protein. The data hold 700,000 or so distinct CDR3 sequences, with about 15% observed a single time. The ends lost 6 bases at V and 5 bases at J; junction bases unmatched: 7. This CDR3 is built from 16 residues.

Sequencing was performed on blood. This chain links TRBV12-3 or TRBV12-4 with TRBJ2-1; 13 bases match TRBD2. This receptor was identified in a man younger than 30 with Graves' hyperthyroidism. The CDR3 coding sequence is TGTGCCAGCAGCGCTCGGACTAGCGGGAGAAACAATGAGCAGTTCTTC. Translation gives CASSARTSGRNNEQFF.